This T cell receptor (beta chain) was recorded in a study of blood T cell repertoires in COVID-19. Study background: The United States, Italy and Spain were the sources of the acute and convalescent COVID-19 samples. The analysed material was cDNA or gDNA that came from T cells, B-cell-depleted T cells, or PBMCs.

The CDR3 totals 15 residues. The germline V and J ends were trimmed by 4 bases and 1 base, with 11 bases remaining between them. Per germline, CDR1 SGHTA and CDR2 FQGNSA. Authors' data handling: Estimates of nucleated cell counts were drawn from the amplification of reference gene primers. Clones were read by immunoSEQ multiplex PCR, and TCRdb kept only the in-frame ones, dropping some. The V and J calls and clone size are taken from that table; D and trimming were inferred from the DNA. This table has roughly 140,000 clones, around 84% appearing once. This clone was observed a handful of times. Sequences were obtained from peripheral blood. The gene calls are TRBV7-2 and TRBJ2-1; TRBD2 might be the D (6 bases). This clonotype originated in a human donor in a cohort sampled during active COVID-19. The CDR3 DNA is TGTGCCAGCAGCTGGTACGCGGGATCCTACAATGAGCAGTTCTTC. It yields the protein CASSWYAGSYNEQFF.